The 21 T cell receptor beta chains below come from one sample, sequenced in a study of human T cells and chemical hapten exposure. From the RACE reads, TCRdb called clonotypes with MiXCR, one entry per CDR3 protein. The repertoire holds about 41,000 distinct CDR3 sequences, with 4% as singletons. The time point denotes: patch test 1, 2 weeks after DPC sensitization. Treatment in this sample: therapeutic diphenylcyclopropenone sensitization with weekly scalp DPC. The study extracted total RNA from unfractionated whole blood. The sample here was whole blood, taken in connection with sensitization to the hapten diphenylcyclopropenone (DPC). All receptors come from a man aged 50 or older with alopecia areata. Some clones in this sample may be carry-over from other donors' samples.

This clonotype was seen at least ten times. This rearrangement joins TRBV27 to TRBJ2-7; perhaps TRBD1 as D (6 bases). CDR3 length: 15 amino acids. Trimming stripped 6 bases from V and 6 bases from J, with 21 bases between. Germline V gene sequence: CDR1 MNHEY, CDR2 SMNVEV (reference sequence). Written as DNA, the CDR3 is TGTGCCAGCAGACAACCCTGGGACACAGTGGGCGAGCAGTACTTC. Translated, it gives CASRQPWDTVGEQYF.

This clonotype has at least ten counts. The gene calls are TRBV6-2 or TRBV6-3 and TRBJ2-1; TRBD2 matches 13 bases. V lost 5 bases, J lost 5 bases, and 18 bases stayed unmatched. The CDR3 is made up of 20 amino acids. CDR1 MNHEY and CDR2 SVGEGT come from the germline V gene. DNA for the CDR3: TGTGCCAGCAGTCCAGCCCTGGGACTAGCGGGACAAATAACAGACAATGAGCAGTTCTTC. It is translated as CASSPALGLAGQITDNEQFF.

This clonotype has ten or more counts. The gene calls are TRBV7-2 and TRBJ1-1; unclear D gene. The V gene lost 4 bases and the J gene lost 4 bases, with 10 bases spanning the gap. This CDR3 has 13 amino acids. Germline V gene data show CDR1 as SGHTA and CDR2 as FQGNSA. The CDR3 here is CASSYTVGTEAFF. The CDR3 coding sequence is TGTGCCAGCAGCTACACCGTTGGCACTGAAGCTTTCTTT.

This clonotype was seen ten or more times. The chain combines TRBV4-2 with TRBJ2-7; TRBD1 matches 8 bases. The CDR3 has 15 residues. The ends lost 1 base at V and 5 bases at J; junction bases unmatched: 7. From germline, CDR1 is LGHNA and CDR2 YNFKEQ. The CDR3 loop reads CASSQAGTGEDEQYF. The CDR3 region has the DNA TGTGCCAGCAGCCAAGCCGGGACAGGAGAAGACGAGCAGTACTTC.

This clonotype was picked up many times. The chain uses TRBV20-1 and TRBJ2-1; 11 bases match TRBD2. The germline CDR1 and CDR2 sequences are DFQATT and SNEGSKA (reference sequence). CDR3 length: 14 residues. With V trimmed by 5 bases and J by 10 bases, 10 bases remained unmatched. CDR3 residues: CSADSGRAFGEQFF. Written as DNA, the CDR3 is TGCAGTGCTGATAGCGGGAGGGCCTTTGGCGAGCAGTTCTTC.

This clonotype was picked up many times. This rearrangement joins TRBV6-1 to TRBJ2-1; D might be TRBD2 (5 bases). V lost 7 bases to trimming and J lost 5 bases, with 18 bases between them. Germline V gene data show CDR1 as MNHNS and CDR2 as SASEGT. CDR3 length: 15 residues. The CDR3 reads CASNFAGTINNEQFF. CDR3 in DNA: TGTGCCAGCAACTTTGCGGGTACCATAAACAATGAGCAGTTCTTC.

This clonotype was seen many times. V is TRBV5-1 and J is TRBJ2-7; 8 bases are a match to TRBD1. The CDR3 loop spans 14 amino acids. Trimming took 4 bases from V and 3 from J; bases not matched to a gene: 6. Germline values: CDR1 SGHRS, CDR2 YFSETQ. CDR3 sequence reads: CASSPTGTGYEQYF. The DNA for the CDR3 is TGCGCCAGCAGCCCCACCGGGACAGGCTACGAGCAGTACTTC.

A note on this clonotype: A single base separates this from a much larger clone, so it may be a read error. This rearrangement joins TRBV14 to TRBJ2-7; perhaps TRBD2 as D (5 bases). The CDR3 spans 15 residues. Germline lookup yields CDR1 SGHDN and CDR2 FVKESK. CDR3 in DNA: TGTGCCACCAGCTACTCTCCGGACTCCTACTACGAGCAGTACTTC. It encodes CATSYSPDSYYEQYF. Variable domain in full (rest from reference TRBV14 and TRBJ2-7): EAGVTQFPSHSVIEKGQTVTLRCDPISGHDNLYWYRRVMGKEIKFLLHFVKESKQDESGMPNNRFLAERTGGTYSTLKVQPAELEDSGVYFCATSYSPDSYYEQYFGPGTRLTVT.

Only a few counts were recorded for this clonotype. This sequence joins TRBV7-2 and TRBJ1-2, with 9 bases fitting TRBD1. Looked up from germline, CDR1 is SGHTA and CDR2 is FQGNSA. V dropped 5 bases and J dropped 4; count of bases not matched to a gene: 5. The CDR3 consists of 14 residues. CDR3 sequence: CASSPDRGIYGYTF. CDR3 in DNA: TGTGCCAGCAGCCCGGACAGGGGAATCTATGGCTACACCTTC.

The sample holds many counts of this clonotype. V is TRBV29-1 and J is TRBJ2-3; 9 bases agree with TRBD2. Germline assignment: CDR1 SQVTM and CDR2 ANQGSEA. Trimming at V came to 3 bases and at J to 0 bases, leaving 1 base not matched to a gene. The CDR3 runs 14 residues. CDR3 region: CSVETSGSTDTQYF. DNA for the CDR3: TGCAGCGTTGAGACTAGCGGAAGCACAGATACGCAGTATTTT.

This clonotype was picked up many times. The V call is TRBV7-2, the J call TRBJ2-7; no definite D call. Trimming removed 1 base from V and 2 bases from J, with 6 bases in between. The CDR3 consists of 13 residues. Germline V gene lookup returns CDR1 SGHTA and CDR2 FQGNSA. The CDR3 DNA reads TGTGCCAGCAGCTTAGGGGATGCCTACGAGCAGTACTTC. Residues: CASSLGDAYEQYF.

The chain combines TRBV12-3 or TRBV12-4 with TRBJ1-4; D not certain. The V end was cut by 6 bases, the J end by 3 bases, with 5 bases between. The CDR3 length is 12 residues. CDR3 sequence (DNA): TGTGCCAGCAGGCGGCCTAATGAAAAACTGTTTTTT. It is translated as CASRRPNEKLFF.

The chain links TRBV6-2 or TRBV6-3 to TRBJ2-7; TRBD2 aligns across 13 bases. The germline V gene has CDR1 MNHEY and CDR2 SVGEGT. V dropped 5 bases and J dropped 4; count of bases not matched to a gene: 5. The length of the CDR3 is 15 residues. CDR3: CASSDRLAGGYEQYF. DNA for the CDR3: TGTGCCAGCAGTGACAGACTAGCGGGAGGTTACGAGCAGTACTTC.

This clonotype occurred a few times. The chain employs TRBV6-2 or TRBV6-3 and TRBJ1-4; D gene ambiguous. Germline loops: CDR1 MNHEY, CDR2 SVGEGT. This CDR3 contains 10 residues. V lost 8 bases and J 5 bases, leaving 3 bases between the germline ends. The CDR3 nucleotides read TGTGCCAGCGGGAATGAAAAACTGTTTTTT. Translating it yields CASGNEKLFF.

This clonotype has just a few counts. This chain joins TRBV3-1 and TRBJ2-5; 7 nucleotides agree with TRBD1. V was pared by 5 bases and J by 4 bases, with 4 bases of the junction left unmatched. Germline loops: CDR1 LGHDT, CDR2 YNNKEL (reference sequence). The CDR3 is 13 amino acids. This chain's CDR3 is CASSSRGIETQYF. The CDR3 nucleotides are TGTGCCAGCAGCAGCAGGGGGATAGAGACCCAGTACTTC.

This clonotype has at least ten counts. The rearrangement uses TRBV29-1 and TRBJ1-2, with TRBD1 identical over 9 bases. Germline CDR1 SQVTM, CDR2 ANQGSEA. The CDR3 sequence is 13 residues long. V gave up 3 bases and J gave up 3 bases; unmatched junction bases: 2. CDR3 protein: CSVDRTGDYGYTF. CDR3 sequence (DNA): TGCAGCGTTGACCGGACAGGGGACTATGGCTACACCTTC.

The table lists this clonotype with many counts. The genes are TRBV7-2 and TRBJ1-1, with D perhaps TRBD1 (6 bases). V gave up 5 bases and J gave up 1 base, with 8 bases separating them. Germline-derived CDR1 and CDR2 are SGHTA and FQGNSA. This CDR3 comprises 13 residues. The CDR3 loop is CASSRGRNTEAFF. CDR3 sequence (DNA): TGTGCCAGCAGCCGGGGGCGGAACACTGAAGCTTTCTTT.

This clonotype came up many times. The V and J genes are TRBV29-1 and TRBJ2-6; D unclear. Germline CDR1 SQVTM, CDR2 ANQGSEA. The length of the CDR3 is 15 residues. V was shortened by 4 bases and J by 0 bases, with 10 bases between the two germline ends. CDR3 nucleotide sequence: TGCAGCGTTGCTCTTGGTAGCTCTGGGGCCAACGTCCTGACTTTC. Its translation: CSVALGSSGANVLTF. Together with reference TRBV29-1 and TRBJ2-6, the CDR3 gives the full variable domain: SAVISQKPSRDICQRGTSLTIQCQVDSQVTMMFWYRQQPGQSLTLIATANQGSEATYESGFVIDKFPISRPNLTFSTLTVSNMSPEDSSIYLCSVALGSSGANVLTFGAGSRLTVL.

This clonotype was observed at least ten times. The CDR3 spells CSVEETERLAGGYTYEQYF. CDR3 nucleotide sequence: TGCAGCGTTGAAGAAACCGAAAGACTAGCGGGAGGTTATACCTACGAGCAGTACTTC. This chain links TRBV29-1 with TRBJ2-7; 13 nucleotides match TRBD2. Germline V lookup: CDR1 SQVTM, CDR2 ANQGSEA. This CDR3 region has 19 residues. V was clipped by 0 bases and J by 2 bases; unmatched bases: 13.

The rearrangement joins TRBV20-1 to TRBJ2-1, with no clear D. The germline V gene has CDR1 DFQATT and CDR2 SNEGSKA (reference sequence). V lost 6 bases, J lost 7 bases, and 19 bases lay in between. The CDR3 is 14 residues long. The DNA of the CDR3 is TGCAGTGCAGCACCCCGTAGGTTCGGGAATGAGCAGTTCTTC. It yields the protein CSAAPRRFGNEQFF.

This clonotype was detected ten times or more. The gene calls are TRBV19 and TRBJ2-7; 11 bases fit TRBD1. J gave up 5 bases and V 8 bases, and 5 bases lay outside the gene matches. The CDR3 length is 13 residues. Germline assignment: CDR1 LNHDA and CDR2 SQIVND (reference sequence). The CDR3 is CASARTGGNEQYF. The DNA for the CDR3 is TGTGCCAGTGCGAGGACAGGGGGCAACGAGCAGTACTTC.